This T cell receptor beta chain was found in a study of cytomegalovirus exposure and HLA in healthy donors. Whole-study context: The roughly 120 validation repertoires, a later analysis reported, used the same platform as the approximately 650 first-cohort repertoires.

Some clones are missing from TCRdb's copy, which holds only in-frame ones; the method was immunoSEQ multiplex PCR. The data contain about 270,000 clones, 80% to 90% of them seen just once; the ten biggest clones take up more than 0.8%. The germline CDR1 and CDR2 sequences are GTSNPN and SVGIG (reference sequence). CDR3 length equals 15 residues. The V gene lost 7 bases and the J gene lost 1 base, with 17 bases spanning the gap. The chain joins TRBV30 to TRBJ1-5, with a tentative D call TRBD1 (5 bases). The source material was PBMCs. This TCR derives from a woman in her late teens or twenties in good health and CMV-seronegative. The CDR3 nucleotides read TGTGCCTACGGCAACACAAGGGGAAGCAATCAGCCCCAGCATTTT. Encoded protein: CAYGNTRGSNQPQHF. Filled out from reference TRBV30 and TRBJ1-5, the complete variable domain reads SQTIHQWPATLVQPVGSPLSLECTVEGTSNPNLYWYRQAAGRGLQLLFYSVGIGQISSEVPQNLSASRPQDRQFILSSKKLLLSDSGFYLCAYGNTRGSNQPQHFGDGTRLSIL.